The 20 T cell receptor beta chains below all came from one sample that was sequenced in a study of blood T cell repertoires in COVID-19. The repertoire was sequenced with immunoSEQ multiplex PCR; TCRdb's copy has only in-frame clones and lacks some. The data contain 400,000 to 500,000 clones, 86% of them singletons. The specimen sequenced was peripheral blood. The source is a woman aged 25 to 39 with active or convalescent COVID-19.

This chain links TRBV2 with TRBJ2-5, with 8 positions matching TRBD1. The CDR3 sequence is 15 residues long. Per the germline V gene, CDR1 is SNHLY and CDR2 is FYNNEI. V lost 6 bases and J lost 4; bases outside the gene matches: 10. The CDR3 DNA sequence: TGTGCCAGCAGGAAAGACAGGGGTGGAACAGAGACCCAGTACTTC. Its translation is CASRKDRGGTETQYF.

This clone came up once. The chain uses TRBV4-1 and TRBJ1-2, with D maybe TRBD1 (6 bases). The germline V gene encodes CDR1 MGHRA and CDR2 YSYEKL. This CDR3 has 15 amino acids. Trimming cost V 3 bases and J 4 bases, with 15 bases left between them. CDR3 sequence (DNA): TGCGCCAGCAGCCATAACAGGGAACTGAGCTATGGCTACACCTTC. It translates to CASSHNRELSYGYTF.

This clone was seen more than once but under ten times. The chain has TRBV4-2 and TRBJ1-5, with D hard to call. From germline, CDR1 is LGHNA and CDR2 YNFKEQ. The CDR3 loop spans 14 amino acids. V was trimmed by 0 bases and J by 6 bases, leaving 9 bases between them. The chain's CDR3 is CASSQDSGSQPQHF. Here the CDR3 DNA reads TGTGCCAGCAGCCAAGATTCGGGGTCTCAGCCCCAGCATTTT.

This chain joins TRBV6-5 and TRBJ1-1; no clear D gene. Germline V gives CDR1 MNHEY, CDR2 SVGAGI. This CDR3 is built from 15 residues. With 0 bases removed from V and 1 base from J, the gap between germline ends came to 9 bases. This chain's CDR3 is CASSYSNSWNTEAFF. For the CDR3, the DNA is TGTGCCAGCAGTTACTCGAACTCATGGAACACTGAAGCTTTCTTT.

V gene TRBV5-1 combines with J gene TRBJ1-4; a weak D match, TRBD1 (5 bases). The CDR3 has 16 residues. V shed 5 bases and J shed 0 bases, with 14 bases lying between them. Germline V gene lookup returns CDR1 SGHRS and CDR2 YFSETQ. This CDR3 is CASRPQAGATNEKLFF. CDR3 nucleotide sequence: TGCGCCAGCAGACCACAGGCAGGAGCAACTAATGAAAAACTGTTTTTT. Complete variable domain (other parts from reference TRBV5-1 and TRBJ1-4): KAGVTQTPRYLIKTRGQQVTLSCSPISGHRSVSWYQQTPGQGLQFLFEYFSETQRNKGNFPGRFSGRQFSNSRSEMNVSTLELGDSALYLCASRPQAGATNEKLFFGSGTQLSVL.

The chain links TRBV30 to TRBJ2-2; D call uncertain. Germline-derived CDR1 and CDR2 are GTSNPN and SVGIG (reference sequence). V lost 1 base and J lost 2, with 8 bases in between. The CDR3 spans 14 residues. The CDR3: CAWSGRKNTGELFF. In nucleotides, the CDR3 is TGTGCCTGGAGTGGGCGGAAAAACACCGGGGAGCTGTTTTTT.

The chain links TRBV10-3 to TRBJ1-2; TRBD1 matches at 9 bases. V was pared by 3 bases and J by 1 base, with 3 bases of the junction left unmatched. CDR3 length equals 15 residues. Germline loops: CDR1 ENHRY, CDR2 SYGVKD. The CDR3: CAISDRDRDNYGYTF. For the CDR3, the DNA is TGTGCCATCAGTGACCGGGACAGGGATAACTATGGCTACACCTTC.

The genes are TRBV6-7 and TRBJ2-3; 12 nucleotides line up with TRBD2. TRBV6-7 is identified as an open reading frame with a role that is uncertain. The CDR3 loop spans 16 amino acids. The V and J ends lost 8 bases and 4 bases, in that order; junction bases with no gene match: 10. The CDR3 region is CASQGLAGWMADTQYF. As DNA, the CDR3 is TGTGCCAGCCAGGGACTAGCGGGTTGGATGGCAGATACGCAGTATTTT.

This clone was counted a single time. The CDR3 nucleotides read TGTGCCAGCAGCCCTTTGGCCCTCGACAGGGGGATGAACACTGAAGCTTTCTTT. This gives the protein CASSPLALDRGMNTEAFF. V and J are TRBV11-2 and TRBJ1-1, with 9 bases that match TRBD1. This CDR3 is 18 amino acids long. The junction had 13 bases not matched to a gene; V was cut back by 5 bases and J by 0 bases. CDR1 is SGHAT, CDR2 FQNNGV, per germline. The entire variable domain, with the rest obtained from reference TRBV11-2 and TRBJ1-1, is as follows: EAGVAQSPRYKIIEKRQSVAFWCNPISGHATLYWYQQILGQGPKLLIQFQNNGVVDDSQLPKDRFSAERLKGVDSTLKIQPAKLEDSAVYLCASSPLALDRGMNTEAFFGQGTRLTVV.

V and J are TRBV5-6 and TRBJ2-5; D may be TRBD2 (7 bases). Trimming cost V 1 base and J 5 bases, with 12 bases left between them. Germline values: CDR1 SGHDT, CDR2 YYEEEE. This CDR3 comprises 14 residues. CDR3 sequence reads: CASSLRGGQETQYF. The CDR3 DNA reads TGTGCCAGCAGCTTGAGGGGGGGGCAGGAGACCCAGTACTTC. The full variable domain, completed using reference TRBV5-6 and TRBJ2-5, is DAGVTQSPTHLIKTRGQQVTLRCSPKSGHDTVSWYQQALGQGPQFIFQYYEEEERQRGNFPDRFSGHQFPNYSSELNVNALLLGDSALYLCASSLRGGQETQYFGPGTRLLVL.

The chain uses TRBV4-1 and TRBJ2-5; no definite D call. The CDR3 spans 13 residues. Germline values: CDR1 MGHRA, CDR2 YSYEKL. The germline V and J ends were trimmed by 1 base and 3 bases, with 6 bases remaining between them. CDR3 bases: TGCGCCAGCAGCCAAGTAGAGAAAGAGACCCAGTACTTC. Protein product: CASSQVEKETQYF.

The rearrangement links TRBV5-6 to TRBJ1-5, with D uncertain. The CDR3 totals 13 residues. CDR1 SGHDT and CDR2 YYEEEE come from the germline V gene. V gave up 4 bases and J gave up 6 bases, with 11 bases separating them. As DNA, the CDR3 is TGTGCCAGCAGCCCTTACCGGGGTCAGCCCCAGCATTTT. Translation gives CASSPYRGQPQHF.

This chain joins TRBV4-2 and TRBJ2-3; 16 bases fit TRBD2. Germline CDR1 is LGHNA and CDR2 is YNFKEQ. With V trimmed by 4 bases and J by 2 bases, 9 bases remained unmatched. The CDR3 covers 19 residues. The CDR3 spells CASSPGLAGGQQLTDTQYF. CDR3 DNA: TGTGCCAGCAGCCCGGGACTAGCGGGGGGGCAGCAACTCACAGATACGCAGTATTTT.

J is TRBJ2-3 and V is TRBV19; possibly TRBD1 for D (5 bases). Germline V CDR1 and CDR2: LNHDA, SQIVND (reference sequence). V was cut by 6 bases and J by 2 bases, with 12 bases left in between. The CDR3 extends over 14 amino acids. The CDR3 nucleotides are TGTGCCAGTAGCTTCCCAGGGAACACAGATACGCAGTATTTT. It encodes CASSFPGNTDTQYF.

V usage is TRBV27 and J usage is TRBJ1-1; 8 positions match TRBD1. Germline V gene lookup returns CDR1 MNHEY and CDR2 SMNVEV (reference sequence). V lost 8 bases, J lost 0 bases, and 11 bases stayed unmatched. The length of the CDR3 is 16 residues. The CDR3 loop reads CASGDRTGKLNTEAFF. DNA of the CDR3: TGTGCCAGCGGGGACCGGACAGGGAAACTGAACACTGAAGCTTTCTTT.

The chain employs TRBV19 and TRBJ2-2, with D tentatively TRBD1 (5 bases). From germline, CDR1 is LNHDA and CDR2 SQIVND (reference sequence). The length of the CDR3 is 15 residues. V lost 1 base to trimming and J lost 5 bases, with 11 bases between them. The CDR3 nucleotides are TGTGCCAGTAGTATAGTACAGGCGCGGACCGGGGAGCTGTTTTTT. This gives the protein CASSIVQARTGELFF.

This chain links TRBV5-5 with TRBJ2-5; D is uncertain. The CDR3 loop spans 13 amino acids. The V end lost 3 bases, the J end lost 5 bases, and 11 bases lay between the germline ends. Germline V gives CDR1 SGHKS, CDR2 YYEKEE (reference sequence). CDR3 bases: TGTGCCAGCAGCTCGTCCCGGTGGGAGACCCAGTACTTC. Translating it yields CASSSSRWETQYF.

The CDR3 region is CASSQDGVYEQYF. As DNA, the CDR3 is TGTGCCAGCAGCCAAGACGGGGTCTACGAGCAGTACTTC. This rearrangement joins TRBV4-2 to TRBJ2-7; a weak D match, TRBD2 (5 bases). The CDR3 totals 13 residues. Germline CDR1 LGHNA, CDR2 YNFKEQ. Trimming cost V 0 bases and J 3 bases, with 6 bases left between them.

The chain carries TRBV23-1 and TRBJ1-4, with unresolved D. TRBV23-1 is an ORF, with its function uncertain. V dropped 0 bases and J dropped 0 bases, with 14 bases sitting between them. This CDR3 spans 18 amino acids. The DNA of the CDR3 is TGCGCCAGCAGTCAATCCTTGGCAGGTTCCACAACTAATGAAAAACTGTTTTTT. Its translation: CASSQSLAGSTTNEKLFF.

The chain employs TRBV3-1 (or the pseudogene TRBV3-2) and TRBJ2-7; 8 bases line up with TRBD1. Germline values: CDR1 LGHDT, CDR2 YNNKEL (reference sequence). This CDR3 is 16 amino acids long. With 0 bases clipped from V and 7 bases from J, the junction kept 11 bases outside the gene matches. In DNA form, the CDR3 reads TGTGCCAGCAGCCAAGACCCCGGGCAGGGGGCGCGTGAGCAGTACTTC. Its translation is CASSQDPGQGAREQYF.